The 25 T cell receptor beta chains below were found in one sample sequenced in a study of vaccination and CD4 T cells after COVID-19. Treatment specified: approximately 11-day PBMC culture with coronavirus spike peptide pools or control peptides (ViraFEST assay). Sequence data for DNA of cultured CD4+ T cells were generated by the Oncomine TCR Beta short-read assay. Using its own MiXCR run on the PCR reads, TCRdb lists one record per CDR3 protein. The sample has under 20,000 distinct CDR3 sequences, 70% seen once. What these receptors recognize is not known. The sample consisted of CD4+ T cells from blood, cultured in vitro. The receptor set was obtained from a human donor who had recovered from COVID-19.

The chain has TRBV30 and TRBJ1-6; maybe TRBD1 (6 bases). Trimming removed 3 bases at V and 4 bases at J, with 7 bases between. The germline CDR1 and CDR2 sequences are GTSNPN and SVGIG (reference sequence). This CDR3 has 13 residues. DNA for the CDR3: TGTGCCTGGAGGACAGGTTATAATTCACCCCTCCACTTT. It codes for CAWRTGYNSPLHF. The complete variable domain, with remaining parts taken from reference TRBV30 and TRBJ1-6, reads SQTIHQWPATLVQPVGSPLSLECTVEGTSNPNLYWYRQAAGRGLQLLFYSVGIGQISSEVPQNLSASRPQDRQFILSSKKLLLSDSGFYLCAWRTGYNSPLHFGNGTRLTVT.

The chain joins TRBV11-2 to TRBJ2-5; D is perhaps TRBD2 (6 bases). The CDR3 length is 15 residues. Germline CDR1 is SGHAT and CDR2 is FQNNGV. V was shortened by 8 bases and J by 3 bases, with 19 bases between the two germline ends. CDR3 residues: CASGWGDLRKETQYF. The CDR3 bases are TGTGCCAGCGGTTGGGGGGATTTGCGGAAAGAGACCCAGTACTTC.

The V call is TRBV7-2, the J call TRBJ1-3, with a possible D match to TRBD1 (6 bases). The CDR3 is made up of 17 amino acids. The ends were cut back, 2 bases at V and 8 bases at J, with 22 bases in the middle. Germline CDR1 reads SGHTA; CDR2 reads FQGNSA. For the CDR3, the DNA is TGTGCCAGCAGCTTAAGGGGCGCCGGCAGGGGCAGGGACACCATATATTTT. Translated, it gives CASSLRGAGRGRDTIYF.

This clonotype was found a few times. The rearrangement links TRBV6-1 to TRBJ1-5, with D uncertain. V was cut by 6 bases and J by 4 bases, with 16 bases left in between. This CDR3 has 15 amino acids. Germline V lookup: CDR1 MNHNS, CDR2 SASEGT. Here the CDR3 DNA reads TGTGCCAGCAGCTCTCAAGGTTGGGGAAATCAGCCCCAGCATTTT. Protein sequence: CASSSQGWGNQPQHF.

The gene calls are TRBV2 and TRBJ1-2; D unclear. V was trimmed by 7 bases and J by 9 bases, leaving 24 bases between them. The CDR3 consists of 15 residues. The V gene's germline CDR1 is SNHLY and CDR2 FYNNEI. CDR3 DNA sequence: TGTGCCAGCAAAAACAGTTGGTCGGACGTTGGGAGCTACACCTTC. As protein: CASKNSWSDVGSYTF.

The chain has TRBV28 and TRBJ2-3; possibly TRBD2 for D (6 bases). The germline gives CDR1 MDHEN, CDR2 SYDVKM. Trimming stripped 6 bases from V and 7 bases from J, with 20 bases between. The CDR3 is 15 residues long. The chain's CDR3 is CASSPPRRAINTQYF. In nucleotides, the CDR3 is TGTGCCAGCAGCCCGCCCCGGAGGGCCATAAATACGCAGTATTTT. Full variable domain (missing parts from reference TRBV28 and TRBJ2-3): DVKVTQSSRYLVKRTGEKVFLECVQDMDHENMFWYRQDPGLGLRLIYFSYDVKMKEKGDIPEGYSVSREKKERFSLILESASTNQTSMYLCASSPPRRAINTQYFGPGTRLTVL.

The V gene is TRBV7-2, the J gene TRBJ1-5, with 7 bases aligning to TRBD1. V was pared by 5 bases and J by 4 bases, with 11 bases of the junction left unmatched. The CDR3 contains 16 residues. CDR1 is SGHTA, CDR2 FQGNSA, per germline. Written as DNA, the CDR3 is TGTGCCAGCAGCAGGAAGGGACAGAGGGGTAATCAGCCCCAGCATTTT. This sequence encodes CASSRKGQRGNQPQHF.

The genes are TRBV7-2 and TRBJ2-7; D ambiguous. V was shortened by 5 bases and J by 6 bases, with 11 bases between the two germline ends. CDR3 size: 12 residues. CDR1 is SGHTA, CDR2 FQGNSA, per germline. CDR3 in amino acids: CASSLGRIEQYF. In DNA, the CDR3 is TGTGCCAGCAGCCTCGGACGTATCGAGCAGTACTTC.

The V and J genes are TRBV4-3 and TRBJ2-4; D remains ambiguous. CDR1 and CDR2 from the germline V gene are LGHNA and YSLEER. The V and J ends lost 4 bases and 2 bases respectively, with 12 bases between them. The CDR3 length is 15 residues. The CDR3 bases are TGCGCCAGCAGCCCTACACGAGCGTCCAAAAACATTCAGTACTTC. Protein product: CASSPTRASKNIQYF.

The chain employs TRBV20-1 and TRBJ2-3; D is undetermined. Germline lookup yields CDR1 DFQATT and CDR2 SNEGSKA (reference sequence). Trimming took 6 bases from V and 0 from J, leaving 10 bases between them. The CDR3 has 13 amino acids. Here the CDR3 reads CSALKYSTDTQYF. The CDR3 nucleotides are TGCAGTGCCCTCAAGTACAGCACAGATACGCAGTATTTT.

J is TRBJ2-5 and V is TRBV6-2 or TRBV6-3, with D maybe TRBD2 (6 bases). V dropped 6 bases and J dropped 1 base, with 15 bases sitting between them. The CDR3 is made up of 15 amino acids. CDR1 and CDR2 (germline): MNHEY, SVGEGT. CDR3 residues: CASSRGLLLQETQYF. Here the CDR3 DNA reads TGTGCCAGCAGCCGTGGACTACTCCTCCAAGAGACCCAGTACTTC.

This chain links TRBV6-1 with TRBJ2-7; TRBD2 is a possible D gene (6 bases). This CDR3 has 13 amino acids. Germline values: CDR1 MNHNS, CDR2 SASEGT. The germline V and J ends were trimmed by 5 bases and 3 bases, with 11 bases remaining between them. CDR3 loop: CASSRGAGYEQYF. The CDR3 nucleotides are TGTGCCAGCAGTCGAGGAGCGGGCTACGAGCAGTACTTC.

V and J are TRBV27 and TRBJ2-5; unclear D gene. The V and J ends lost 3 bases and 2 bases respectively, with 10 bases between them. The CDR3 spans 14 residues. The germline CDR1 and CDR2 sequences are MNHEY and SMNVEV (reference sequence). CDR3 nucleotide sequence: TGTGCCAGCAGTTTCGGCGGCAGTCAAGAGACCCAGTACTTC. Translated, it gives CASSFGGSQETQYF.

J is TRBJ2-7 and V is TRBV19, with D tentatively TRBD2 (6 bases). V gave up 5 bases and J gave up 0 bases, with 8 bases separating them. Germline V lookup: CDR1 LNHDA, CDR2 SQIVND (reference sequence). This CDR3 region has 13 residues. CDR3 bases: TGTGCCAGTAGTGCGGGGAGCTCCTACGAGCAGTACTTC. Amino acid sequence: CASSAGSSYEQYF.

The chain employs TRBV6-1 and TRBJ1-5, with D perhaps matching TRBD1 (6 bases). Germline V lookup: CDR1 MNHNS, CDR2 SASEGT. Trimming shortened V by 6 bases and J by 14 bases, and 14 bases separated the two germline ends. CDR3 size: 11 residues. CDR3 sequence reads: CASSQARGKHF. CDR3 bases: TGTGCCAGCAGCCAAGCGAGGGGGAAGCATTTT.

This chain joins TRBV7-2 and TRBJ2-7; no reliable D call. The ends were cut back, 5 bases at V and 3 bases at J, with 5 bases in the middle. Germline lookup yields CDR1 SGHTA and CDR2 FQGNSA. This CDR3 is built from 11 residues. Here the CDR3 DNA reads TGTGCCAGCAGCCCAAACTACGAGCAGTACTTC. Its translation is CASSPNYEQYF.

The chain employs TRBV5-4 and TRBJ1-6; 7 nucleotides match TRBD1. The length of the CDR3 is 18 residues. The germline gives CDR1 SGHNT, CDR2 YYREEE (reference sequence). After removal of 3 bases from V and 0 bases from J, the junction contained 9 bases not matched to a gene. The CDR3 DNA reads as TGTGCCAGCAGCTCACCGAGACAGGGAGGCTCCTATAATTCACCCCTCCACTTT. Translated: CASSSPRQGGSYNSPLHF. The full variable domain, its missing parts supplied by reference TRBV5-4 and TRBJ1-6, is ETGVTQSPTHLIKTRGQQVTLRCSSQSGHNTVSWYQQALGQGPQFIFQYYREEENGRGNFPPRFSGLQFPNYSSELNVNALELDDSALYLCASSSPRQGGSYNSPLHFGNGTRLTVT.

In DNA, the CDR3 is TGCAGTGCCGGAGAGGGCACGCGGAATGAAAAACTGTTTTTT. This encodes CSAGEGTRNEKLFF. The V and J genes are TRBV20-1 and TRBJ1-4; no clear D. The germline CDR1 and CDR2 sequences are DFQATT and SNEGSKA (reference sequence). V was trimmed by 6 bases and J by 5 bases, leaving 16 bases between them. The CDR3 is made up of 14 amino acids.

The V and J genes are TRBV7-9 and TRBJ1-3; D is possibly TRBD1 (5 bases). CDR1 and CDR2 (germline): SEHNR, FQNEAQ (reference sequence). This CDR3 has 15 amino acids. The V gene lost 11 bases and the J gene lost 0 bases, with 17 bases spanning the gap. In DNA, the CDR3 is TGTGCCGTCGGGGAGACAGACCTCTCTGGAAACACCATATATTTT. Amino acids: CAVGETDLSGNTIYF.

V and J are TRBV2 and TRBJ1-4; maybe TRBD1 (6 bases). The CDR3 runs to 13 residues. Trimming pared 5 bases from V and 6 bases from J, leaving 10 bases between. Germline CDR1 reads SNHLY; CDR2 reads FYNNEI. CDR3: CASSQGRDEKLFF. In DNA, the CDR3 is TGTGCCAGCAGTCAGGGGCGAGATGAAAAACTGTTTTTT.

CDR3 protein: CSAHRQISNYGYTF. CDR3 DNA: TGCAGTGCACACCGACAGATCTCTAACTATGGCTACACCTTC. This rearrangement joins TRBV20-1 to TRBJ1-2; weak D call: TRBD1 (5 bases). This CDR3 has 14 residues. Germline CDR1 DFQATT, CDR2 SNEGSKA (reference sequence). V was clipped by 6 bases and J by 0 bases, with 14 bases between them.

The chain recombines TRBV28 with TRBJ1-3; D not resolved. CDR1 MDHEN and CDR2 SYDVKM come from the germline V gene. This CDR3 region has 15 residues. V dropped 3 bases and J dropped 0 bases, with 9 bases sitting between them. CDR3 loop: CASSLRPYSGNTIYF. CDR3 bases: TGTGCCAGCAGTTTGAGGCCATACTCTGGAAACACCATATATTTT.

There are a few counts of this clonotype. The V and J genes are TRBV2 and TRBJ1-5; possible D gene TRBD1, 6 bases. Germline V gives CDR1 SNHLY, CDR2 FYNNEI. Trimming took 9 bases from V and 4 from J, leaving 13 bases between them. This CDR3 has 13 amino acids. The CDR3 coding sequence is TGTGCCAGTTGTGTACAGGGAAATCAGCCCCAGCATTTT. Translated, it gives CASCVQGNQPQHF. Together with reference TRBV2 and TRBJ1-5, the CDR3 gives the full variable domain: EPEVTQTPSHQVTQMGQEVILRCVPISNHLYFYWYRQILGQKVEFLVSFYNNEISEKSEIFDDQFSVERPDGSNFTLKIRSTKLEDSAMYFCASCVQGNQPQHFGDGTRLSIL.

This rearrangement joins TRBV25-1 to TRBJ1-5; D is unresolved. Germline-derived CDR1 and CDR2 are MGHDK and SYGVNS. CDR3 length: 13 residues. V gave up 4 bases and J gave up 5 bases, with 9 bases separating them. The CDR3 DNA follows: TGTGCCAGCAGTGTGGGGTGCGATCAGCCCCAGCATTTT. The encoded protein is CASSVGCDQPQHF.

CDR3 in DNA: TGTGCCAGCAGCCAAGAGTTGGGACAACCGAGCTCCTACGAGCAGTACTTC. It yields the protein CASSQELGQPSSYEQYF. V and J are TRBV14 and TRBJ2-7; D perhaps matches TRBD1 (6 bases). V lost 0 bases and J 0 bases, leaving 15 bases between the germline ends. The CDR3 sequence is 17 residues long. The germline V gene has CDR1 SGHDN and CDR2 FVKESK.